The T cell receptor beta chain under discussion was sequenced for a study of T cell responses to AZD1222 COVID-19 vaccine. Broader study findings: As reported, nearly half of all spike-specific TCRs target variant regions that are unmutated. The study sampled repertoires only after the peak T cell response. Following two doses of AZD1222, Spike-specific TCR breadth and depth rose.

V lost 5 bases and J lost 4; bases outside the gene matches: 10. Germline CDR1 SEHNR, CDR2 FQNEAQ (reference sequence). CDR3 size: 16 residues. About this clone: As yet, its antigen is unknown.

Sequencing used immunoSEQ multiplex PCR; TCRdb keeps in-frame clones, though not all of them. The sample holds about 140,000 clones, 70% to 90% seen once. The receptor was isolated from an adult in good health. The chain carries TRBV7-9 and TRBJ2-1; 8 positions match TRBD1. This specimen consisted of peripheral blood, obtained on day 0 of AZD1222 vaccination. The DNA of the CDR3 is TGTGCCAGCAGCCTATGGACAGGGAGAAGGTACAATGAGCAGTTCTTC. This codes for CASSLWTGRRYNEQFF.